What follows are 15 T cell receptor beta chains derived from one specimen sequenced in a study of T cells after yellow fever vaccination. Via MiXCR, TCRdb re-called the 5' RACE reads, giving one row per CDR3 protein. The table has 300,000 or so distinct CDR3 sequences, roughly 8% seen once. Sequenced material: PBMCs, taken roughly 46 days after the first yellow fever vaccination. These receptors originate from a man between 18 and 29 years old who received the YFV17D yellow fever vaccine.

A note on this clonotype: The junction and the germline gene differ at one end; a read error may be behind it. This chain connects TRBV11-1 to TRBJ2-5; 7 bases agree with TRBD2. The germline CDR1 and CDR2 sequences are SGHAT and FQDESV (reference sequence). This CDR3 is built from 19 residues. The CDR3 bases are TGTGCCAGCAGCCGCCGGGGGGTAGCAGAAAAGGGGCTACAAGATACCCTGTACTTC. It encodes CASSRRGVAEKGLQDTLYF.

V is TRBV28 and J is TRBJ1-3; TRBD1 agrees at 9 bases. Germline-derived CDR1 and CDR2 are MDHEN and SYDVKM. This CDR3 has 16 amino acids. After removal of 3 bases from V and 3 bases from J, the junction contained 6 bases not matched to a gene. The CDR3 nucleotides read TGTGCCAGCAGTTTGAGCCGGGACAGGGTTGGAAACACCATATATTTT. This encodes CASSLSRDRVGNTIYF.

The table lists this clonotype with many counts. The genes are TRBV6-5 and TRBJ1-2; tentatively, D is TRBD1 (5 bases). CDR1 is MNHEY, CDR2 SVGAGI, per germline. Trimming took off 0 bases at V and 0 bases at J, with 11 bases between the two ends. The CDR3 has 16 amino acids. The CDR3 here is CASSYSSRDTNYGYTF. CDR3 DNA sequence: TGTGCCAGCAGTTACTCGAGCAGGGATACTAACTATGGCTACACCTTC.

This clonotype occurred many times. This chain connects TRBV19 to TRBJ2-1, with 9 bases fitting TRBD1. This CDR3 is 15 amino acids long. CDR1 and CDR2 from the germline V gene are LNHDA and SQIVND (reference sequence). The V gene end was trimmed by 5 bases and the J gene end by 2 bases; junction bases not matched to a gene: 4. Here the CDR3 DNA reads TGTGCCAGTAGTGTGGGACAGGGTCCCTACAATGAGCAGTTCTTC. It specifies CASSVGQGPYNEQFF.

The CDR3 DNA sequence: TGCGCCAGCAGCTTGGACAGGGAGGCCGGGGAGCTGTTTTTT. This gives the protein CASSLDREAGELFF. This rearrangement joins TRBV5-1 to TRBJ2-2, with D perhaps TRBD1 or TRBD2 (6 bases each). Trimming left V 0 bases short and J 6 bases short, with 9 bases between. Germline CDR1 and CDR2: SGHRS and YFSETQ. This CDR3 region has 14 residues.

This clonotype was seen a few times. The CDR3 protein is CASSTLSRTSGYNEQFF. The CDR3 DNA reads as TGTGCCAGCAGCACCCTTTCGAGGACTAGCGGCTACAATGAGCAGTTCTTC. The chain links TRBV7-8 to TRBJ2-1, with 10 nucleotides matching TRBD2. The CDR3 runs to 17 residues. Losses at the gene ends were 5 bases for V and 3 bases for J; bases not matched to a gene: 10. Germline-derived CDR1 and CDR2 are SGHVS and FQNEAQ.

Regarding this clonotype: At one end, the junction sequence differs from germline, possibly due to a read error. Written as DNA, the CDR3 is TGTTCCAGCTCACCGTGGGGGTGGCAAGATGAGCAGTTCTTC. It translates to CSSSPWGWQDEQFF. This chain uses TRBV18 with TRBJ2-1; either TRBD1 or TRBD2 may fit D (5 bases each). Germline V gene sequence: CDR1 KGHSH, CDR2 LQKENI. CDR3 length: 14 amino acids.

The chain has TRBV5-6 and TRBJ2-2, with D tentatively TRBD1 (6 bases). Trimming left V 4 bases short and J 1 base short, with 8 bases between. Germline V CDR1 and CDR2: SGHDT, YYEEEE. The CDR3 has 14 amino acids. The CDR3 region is CASSKGQNTGELFF. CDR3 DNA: TGTGCCAGCAGCAAGGGACAGAACACCGGGGAGCTGTTTTTT.

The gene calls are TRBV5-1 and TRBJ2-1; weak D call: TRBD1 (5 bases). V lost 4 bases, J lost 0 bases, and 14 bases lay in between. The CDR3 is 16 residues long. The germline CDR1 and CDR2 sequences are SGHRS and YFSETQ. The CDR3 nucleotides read TGCGCCAGCAGCGCCTCGACAGTCAGCTCCTACAATGAGCAGTTCTTC. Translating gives CASSASTVSSYNEQFF.

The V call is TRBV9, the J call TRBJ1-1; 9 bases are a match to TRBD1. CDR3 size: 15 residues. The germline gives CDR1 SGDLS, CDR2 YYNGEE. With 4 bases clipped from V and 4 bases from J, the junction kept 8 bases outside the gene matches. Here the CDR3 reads CASSPQTGGGTEAFF. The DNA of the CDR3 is TGTGCCAGCAGCCCCCAGACAGGGGGAGGCACTGAAGCTTTCTTT.

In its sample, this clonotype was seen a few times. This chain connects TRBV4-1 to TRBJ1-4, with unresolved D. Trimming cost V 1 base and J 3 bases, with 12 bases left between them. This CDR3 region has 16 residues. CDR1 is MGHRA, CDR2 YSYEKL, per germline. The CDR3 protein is CASSQGPGKSNEKLFF. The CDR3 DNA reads TGCGCCAGCAGCCAAGGCCCGGGTAAATCTAATGAAAAACTGTTTTTT.

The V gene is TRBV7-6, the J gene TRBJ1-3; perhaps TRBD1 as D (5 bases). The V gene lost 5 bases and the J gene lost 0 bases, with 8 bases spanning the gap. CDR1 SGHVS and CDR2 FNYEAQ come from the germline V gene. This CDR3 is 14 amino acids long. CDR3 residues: CASSPQGSGNTIYF. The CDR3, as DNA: TGTGCCAGCAGCCCGCAGGGCTCTGGAAACACCATATATTTT.

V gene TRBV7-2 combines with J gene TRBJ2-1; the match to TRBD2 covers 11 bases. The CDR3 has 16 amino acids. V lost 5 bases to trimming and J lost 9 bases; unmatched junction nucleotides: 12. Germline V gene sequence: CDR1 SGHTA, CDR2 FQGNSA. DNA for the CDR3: TGTGCCAGCAGCCAGACTCTAGCGGGGGGCACGATTGAGCAGTTCTTC. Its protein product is CASSQTLAGGTIEQFF.

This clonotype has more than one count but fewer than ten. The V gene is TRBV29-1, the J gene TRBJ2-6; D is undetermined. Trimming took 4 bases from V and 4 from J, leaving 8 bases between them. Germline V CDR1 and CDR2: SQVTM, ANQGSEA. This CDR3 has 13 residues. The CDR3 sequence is CSVVIGGANVLTF. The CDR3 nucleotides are TGCAGCGTTGTGATAGGAGGGGCCAACGTCCTGACTTTC.

The CDR3 region has the DNA TGTGCCAGCAGCTTACGCTGGCAGGTGAACACCGGGGAGCTGTTTTTT. This codes for CASSLRWQVNTGELFF. This chain connects TRBV7-6 to TRBJ2-2, with no clear D. The CDR3 runs to 16 residues. Germline V gene sequence: CDR1 SGHVS, CDR2 FNYEAQ. The V end was cut by 2 bases, the J end by 1 base, with 11 bases between.